The clone carrying this TCR beta chain was counted only a few times. The antigen is undetermined. This entry belongs to a study of T cells after yellow fever vaccination. Study as a whole: Preparation of the low-cell-number fractions used SMART-Seq v4 Ultra Low Input.

As TCR cDNA was made by 5'RACE template switching, a universal primer site and UMIs were added. TCRdb used MiXCR to reprocess the 5' RACE reads, holding one entry per CDR3 protein. The sample includes 450,000 to 650,000 distinct CDR3 sequences, around an eighth of them seen just once. The CDR3 runs to 14 residues. Germline-derived CDR1 and CDR2 are MGHDK and SYGVNS. Trimming removed 3 bases from V and 1 base from J, with 9 bases in between. Study results and caveats: Clones from primary vaccination mostly reappeared after the booster (about 97% CD4, approximately 86% CD8). Only a minor proportion of clonotypes was detected across both CD4 and CD8 compartments.

This receptor was obtained from a man under 40 who received the YFV17D yellow fever vaccine. The sequenced sample was PBMCs, obtained on the day of the yellow fever booster vaccination. The chain has TRBV25-1 and TRBJ2-5; unclear D gene. The CDR3 loop reads CASSEGGFQETQYF. The CDR3 region has the DNA TGTGCCAGCAGTGAGGGCGGCTTCCAAGAGACCCAGTACTTC.